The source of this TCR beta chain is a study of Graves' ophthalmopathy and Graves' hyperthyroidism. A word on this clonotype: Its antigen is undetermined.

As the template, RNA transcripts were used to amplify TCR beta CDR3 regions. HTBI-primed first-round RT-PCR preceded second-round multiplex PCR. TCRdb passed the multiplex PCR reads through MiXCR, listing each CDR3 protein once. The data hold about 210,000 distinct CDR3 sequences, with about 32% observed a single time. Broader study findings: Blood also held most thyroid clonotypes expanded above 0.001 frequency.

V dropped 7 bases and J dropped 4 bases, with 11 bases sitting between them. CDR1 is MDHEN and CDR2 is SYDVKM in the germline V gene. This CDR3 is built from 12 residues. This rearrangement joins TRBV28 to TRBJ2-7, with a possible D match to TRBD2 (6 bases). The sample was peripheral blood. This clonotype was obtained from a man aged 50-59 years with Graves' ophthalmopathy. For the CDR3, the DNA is TGTGCCAGCAAGGAGGGGTTGTACGAGCAGTACTTC. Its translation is CASKEGLYEQYF. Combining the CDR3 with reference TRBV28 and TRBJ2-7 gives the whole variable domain DVKVTQSSRYLVKRTGEKVFLECVQDMDHENMFWYRQDPGLGLRLIYFSYDVKMKEKGDIPEGYSVSREKKERFSLILESASTNQTSMYLCASKEGLYEQYFGPGTRLTVT.